This paragraph reports one TCR beta chain. Its recognized antigen is unknown. The library was generated by 5' RACE. The input for every TCR library was 3,500 to 4,000 ng of total RNA. For each sample, cDNA was synthesized in eight separate reactions using SMARTScribe reverse transcriptase. Unique molecular identifiers containing a 6-nucleotide sample barcode were introduced through template switching during cDNA synthesis. TCRalpha and TCRbeta cDNA was amplified by two nested PCRs of around 16 and 10 cycles, with bead purification after each PCR. Before amplification, the cDNA was treated with uracil DNA-glycosylase and purified using the QIAquick PCR purification kit. In the second PCR, Illumina TruSeq-compatible adapters and sample-specific barcodes were added. TapeStation and Qubit were used to check library quality and concentration, and around 5.2 ng of each library went into the pool. Sequencing of the pooled libraries was done on an Illumina HiSeq2500 single-index Rapid Run using custom sequencing primers and 2 x 100 bp reads. Under the source paper's analysis protocol: UMI-based consensus assembly with MiGEC version 1.2.6 was used to correct PCR and sequencing errors. MiXCR version 2.1.1 handled V(D)J alignment, clonotype assembly and CDR3 extraction. Normalisation of gene usage, clonotype sharing and MAIT/NKT TCR abundance was achieved by analysing the top 1000, 10 000 and 20 000 clonotypes per sample. After downsampling to 27 000 UMIs, diversity was calculated as the inverse Simpson index using the vegan R package. Paired Mann-Whitney U tests were applied to discordant twin pairs, and Benjamini-Hochberg correction was used for multiple testing. After reprocessing by TCRdb, each CDR3 protein sequence is one entry, and no DNA is given. TCRdb's processing, not the authors' own work, is the source of the V and J calls. This sample's table contains some 400,000 distinct CDR3 sequences. The ten largest make up about 2.4% of the sample.

A 2.5 ml peripheral blood sample was drawn into PAXgene tubes per donor and stored at -80°C. Without T cell sorting, total RNA was isolated from whole blood using the PAXgene blood miRNA kit on an automated QIAcube. Peripheral blood from monozygotic twin pairs, either concordant or discordant for inflammatory bowel disease, underwent deep TCRalpha and TCRbeta repertoire profiling that used unique molecular barcoding. Smoking habits were recorded for all twin pairs, with individuals classified as current, former or never smokers. The sample originates from a study of monozygotic twins with inflammatory bowel disease (dated 2019 in TCRdb). Describing the broader study: The complete study included approximately 28 monozygotic twin pairs: 19 IBD-discordant Danish pairs and nine German pairs, of which four were IBD-concordant and five were IBD-discordant. Within discordant pairs, disease-associated traits were sought mainly by comparing IBD patients with their genetically identical healthy co-twins. Each individual had, on average, about 151 000 unique TCRalpha sequences and 181 000 unique TCRbeta sequences available for analysis.

What the research found in general, with its limitations: Measured by the inverse Simpson index, TCRbeta repertoire diversity was lower in IBD patients than in their healthy co-twins. Background noise and inter-individual variability may have been introduced into the repertoires by the differing immunosuppressive treatments among patients. Compared with healthy twins, IBD patients shared fewer clonotypes with other individuals, and the difference was most pronounced in patients with signs of disease activity. No difference in repertoire similarity was observed between concordant and discordant twins, possibly owing to limited statistical power. Different T cell subtypes could not be distinguished in the analysis. No single strong signal or clonotype linked to IBD turned up in the results, so the idea that one exists was not supported.

From a lookup of the germline V gene, CDR1 and CDR2 are SGDLS and YYNGEE. The CDR3 sequence holds 16 residues, the cysteine and phenylalanine included. The entry carries no DNA sequence. Specimen: blood. Recombination linked TRBV9 to TRBJ2-3; TCRdb's assignment of TRBD2 cannot be checked, as there is no DNA. The clonotype comes from a human donor with ulcerative colitis or Crohn's disease, or a healthy co-twin of an affected twin (not recorded which). The CDR3 region reads CASSVESTSPTDTQYF.